This TCR beta chain appears in the sequencing data of a study of T cell responses to AZD1222 COVID-19 vaccine. Study results and limitations: Spike was spanned by vaccine-associated CD4 TCRs, with dominance at 160-218 and 743-854. Reportedly, close to half of spike-specific TCRs are directed against unmutated variant regions. Repertoires were obtained solely post-peak T cell response.

Details on this clone: Its antigen is as yet unknown.

V was trimmed by 3 bases and J by 6 bases, leaving 12 bases between them. Germline V gene sequence: CDR1 SGHTA, CDR2 FQGNSA. This CDR3 spans 13 amino acids. Assay: immunoSEQ multiplex PCR; the TCRdb copy retains only in-frame clones and omits some. The sample has approximately 130,000 clones; approximately 83% are singletons. The chain employs TRBV7-2 and TRBJ2-7, with D tentatively TRBD1 or TRBD2 (6 bases each). The sequencing here drew on peripheral blood, taken on day 0 of AZD1222 vaccination. The receptor was derived from an adult in good health. The CDR3 reads CASSFDRRGEQYF. Written as DNA, the CDR3 is TGTGCCAGCAGCTTCGACAGGAGGGGCGAGCAGTACTTC.